Listed below are T cell receptor beta chains from one sample, sequenced in a study of blood T cells in healthy people across ages. TCRdb itself ran the 5' RACE reads through MiXCR, one entry per CDR3 protein. This table holds hundreds of thousands of distinct CDR3 sequences, around 20% found once. Material for sequencing was blood. Receptors originate from a man between 65 and 85 years old in good health. Each CDR3 is given with its conserved first and last residue. A D gene is named only where the DNA matches it firmly.

d_gene: NA; j_gene: TRBJ2-2; v_gene: TRBV20-1; CDR3aa: CSARHRQENTGELFF
d_gene: NA; j_gene: TRBJ2-5; v_gene: TRBV18; CDR3aa: CASSPPGQETQYF
d_gene: TRBD2; j_gene: TRBJ2-1; v_gene: TRBV14; CDR3aa: CASSQEGAGGRSNEQFF
d_gene: TRBD1; j_gene: TRBJ1-5; v_gene: TRBV12-3/TRBV12-4; CDR3aa: CASSPDRGNQPQHF
d_gene: TRBD2; j_gene: TRBJ2-3; v_gene: TRBV19; CDR3aa: CASSKPLRLAGGLGTDTQYF
d_gene: NA; j_gene: TRBJ2-4; v_gene: TRBV20-1; CDR3aa: CSALEILAKNIQYF
d_gene: TRBD2; j_gene: TRBJ2-1; v_gene: TRBV20-1; CDR3aa: CSARPTSGRGYNEQFF
d_gene: NA; j_gene: TRBJ1-5; v_gene: TRBV18; CDR3aa: CASSPQESSQPQHF
d_gene: TRBD2; j_gene: TRBJ2-3; v_gene: TRBV10-3; CDR3aa: CAISGGGSRTDTQYF
d_gene: NA; j_gene: TRBJ2-7; v_gene: TRBV7-9; CDR3aa: CASSQDLDEQYF
d_gene: NA; j_gene: TRBJ2-5; v_gene: TRBV5-1; CDR3aa: CASSFWRLQETQYF
d_gene: TRBD2; j_gene: TRBJ2-3; v_gene: TRBV14; CDR3aa: CASSQVSGGDTQYF
d_gene: NA; j_gene: NA; v_gene: TRBV4-2; CDR3aa: CASSQDWSGLDEQFF
d_gene: NA; j_gene: TRBJ2-5; v_gene: TRBV28; CDR3aa: CASSQDSRREETQYF
d_gene: NA; j_gene: TRBJ2-6; v_gene: TRBV5-1; CDR3aa: CASSLGRTTSSGANVLTF
d_gene: NA; j_gene: TRBJ2-4; v_gene: TRBV20-1; CDR3aa: CSATPGTNIQYF
d_gene: NA; j_gene: TRBJ2-1; v_gene: TRBV5-1; CDR3aa: CASSLIAGGSSYNEQFF
d_gene: TRBD2; j_gene: TRBJ2-1; v_gene: TRBV5-1; CDR3aa: CASSLKAGAYNEQFF
d_gene: TRBD1; j_gene: TRBJ2-1; v_gene: TRBV7-9; CDR3aa: CASSPRTGISSEQFF
d_gene: TRBD1; j_gene: TRBJ1-4; v_gene: TRBV15; CDR3aa: CATSRAWTGEEELFF
d_gene: NA; j_gene: TRBJ2-2; v_gene: TRBV9; CDR3aa: CASSVAGSNTGELFF
d_gene: NA; j_gene: TRBJ1-1; v_gene: TRBV20-1; CDR3aa: CSATGLGAEAFF
d_gene: TRBD1; j_gene: NA; v_gene: TRBV7-9; CDR3aa: CASSKTGASYNEQFF
d_gene: TRBD2; j_gene: TRBJ2-5; v_gene: TRBV9; CDR3aa: CASGDGASGYQETQYF
d_gene: TRBD2; j_gene: TRBJ2-7; v_gene: TRBV6-2/TRBV6-3; CDR3aa: CASRLAGGYEQYF
d_gene: NA; j_gene: TRBJ1-2; v_gene: TRBV3-1; CDR3aa: CASSRGTSGGGYTF
d_gene: NA; j_gene: TRBJ2-7; v_gene: TRBV12-5; CDR3aa: CAGGLVGVYEQYF
d_gene: NA; j_gene: TRBJ1-4; v_gene: TRBV20-1; CDR3aa: CSATGGFGEKLFF
d_gene: TRBD1; j_gene: TRBJ2-5; v_gene: TRBV28; CDR3aa: CASSPGTGFQETQYF
d_gene: NA; j_gene: TRBJ2-2; v_gene: TRBV28; CDR3aa: CASSLFGTKTGELFF
d_gene: TRBD2; j_gene: TRBJ2-7; v_gene: TRBV27; CDR3aa: CASSWREGYEQYF
d_gene: NA; j_gene: TRBJ1-2; v_gene: TRBV29-1; CDR3aa: CSVIGAGATNYGYTF
d_gene: NA; j_gene: TRBJ2-3; v_gene: TRBV2; CDR3aa: CASTRDYTNTQYF
d_gene: NA; j_gene: TRBJ2-7; v_gene: TRBV29-1; CDR3aa: CSVQGLYEQYF
d_gene: TRBD2; j_gene: TRBJ2-3; v_gene: TRBV5-1; CDR3aa: CASSLGLADTDTQYF
d_gene: NA; j_gene: TRBJ2-1; v_gene: TRBV6-4; CDR3aa: CASSETTSYNEQFF
d_gene: NA; j_gene: TRBJ1-1; v_gene: TRBV7-2; CDR3aa: CASSLDGTRAFF
d_gene: NA; j_gene: TRBJ2-7; v_gene: TRBV29-1; CDR3aa: CSAGGVDEQYF
d_gene: NA; j_gene: TRBJ1-3; v_gene: TRBV25-1; CDR3aa: CASSEGSYSGNTIYF
d_gene: TRBD1; j_gene: TRBJ1-2; v_gene: TRBV2; CDR3aa: CASRLDRGYGYTF
d_gene: TRBD1; j_gene: TRBJ1-1; v_gene: TRBV25-1; CDR3aa: CASSEGQGAGNTEAFF